Listed below are T cell receptor beta chains from one sample, sequenced in a study of blood T cell repertoires in COVID-19. Repertoires were generated with immunoSEQ multiplex PCR, while TCRdb's copy carries only in-frame clones and drops some. The sample has more than 20,000 clones; 89% are singletons. Source material: peripheral blood. These receptors originate from a human donor with active COVID-19. The donor label of this sample is uncertain. The CDR3 runs from the conserved cysteine through the conserved F or W. The D gene is left open where the match is weak. The size of a clone is reported for some rows only, either as once, few or many, or as a class for expanded clones.

>TRBV2|NA|TRBJ2-3|NA
TGTGCCAGAAGTGAACGGGGTACCGCCTTCACTGATACGCAGTATTTT
CARSERGTAFTDTQYF
>TRBV4-1|NA|TRBJ2-5|TRBD1
TGCGCCAGCAGCCAGGATACAGGGGGTGCGGAGACCCAGTACTTC
CASSQDTGGAETQYF
>TRBV5-4|NA|TRBJ2-5|TRBD2
TGTGCCAGCAGCATTGGGACTAGCGGAACCCAAGAGACCCAGTACTTC
CASSIGTSGTQETQYF
>TRBV7-2|NA|TRBJ2-2|TRBD1
TGTGCCAGCAGCGCCGGACAGGGTGGCACCGGGGAGCTGTTTTTT
CASSAGQGGTGELFF
>TRBV28|NA|TRBJ2-5|TRBD1
TGTGCCAGCAGCCCTTTGGGGACAGGGGGGGAAGAGCAGTACTTC
CASSPLGTGGEEQYF
>TRBV5-1|few|TRBJ2-7|NA
TGCGCCAGCAGCTGGGCCCAAGGGAGTAACAACGAGCAGTACTTC
CASSWAQGSNNEQYF
>TRBV27|NA|TRBJ2-1|TRBD2
TGTGCCAGCAGGCCCCTTTTCGGGGGGGAGCAGTTCTTC
CASRPLFGGEQFF
>TRBV4-2|NA|TRBJ1-3|NA
TGTGCCAGCAGCGACCCCGGGACGGAGGGCTCTGGAAACACCATATATTTT
CASSDPGTEGSGNTIYF
>TRBV18|NA|TRBJ2-7|NA
TGTGCCAGCTCACCAACTAGCTCCAACGAGCAGTACTTC
CASSPTSSNEQYF
>TRBV20-1|NA|TRBJ1-5|NA
TGCAGTGCTAGTCTTGGCGGCGTCTATAGCAATCAGCCCCAGCATTTT
CSASLGGVYSNQPQHF
>TRBV3-1/TRBV3-2|NA|TRBJ1-5|NA
TGTGCCAGCAGCCAAGAGGGGGGGCTCGGCAATCAGCCCCAGCATTTT
CASSQEGGLGNQPQHF
>TRBV20-1|NA|TRBJ2-7|NA
TGCAGTGCCGGGACAACCTACGAGCAGTACTTC
CSAGTTYEQYF
>TRBV7-3|NA|TRBJ2-3|NA
TGTGCCAGCAGCCCGAATCCGACACGAACAGATACGCAGTATTTT
CASSPNPTRTDTQYF
>TRBV7-2|once|TRBJ2-3|NA
TGTGCCAGCAGCTTAGCGACGGGAACCACAGATACGCAGTATTTT
CASSLATGTTDTQYF
>TRBV5-1|NA|TRBJ2-7|NA
TGCGCCAGCAGCTTTGGTGGTGACAGGCTTCAGTACTTC
CASSFGGDRLQYF